This entry lists 25 T cell receptor beta chains sequenced from one sample in a study of T cells in Graves' hyperthyroidism and ophthalmopathy (dated by TCRdb to between 2018 and 2020). Libraries were constructed by multiplex PCR. The sequencer listed for this sample is Illumina HiSeq 2000. TCR beta CDR3 regions were amplified from RNA transcripts. For the first round of RT-PCR on the TCR CDR3, the HTBI primer set was used together with the Qiagen OneStep RT-PCR kit. TCRdb cleaned the public reads at Q25 with fastp, built clones with MiXCR and kept in-frame beta chains. Rows matching on CDR3 protein sequence are summarized as one entry with the most common DNA and genes. Across this sample there are hundreds of thousands of distinct CDR3 sequences, with 45% seen only once. The ten largest clonotypes hold 7% to 7.5% of the sample. The sample consisted of peripheral blood or thyroid tissue (not recorded which). These receptor sequences come from an adult man with Graves' disease, either hyperthyroidism or ophthalmopathy (not recorded which).

This clonotype came up a few times. This sequence joins TRBV20-1 and TRBJ1-6, with 7 nucleotides matching TRBD1. Germline CDR1 and CDR2: DFQATT and SNEGSKA (reference sequence). The CDR3 runs 13 residues. The junction had 5 bases not matched to a gene; V was cut back by 3 bases and J by 9 bases. The CDR3 region has the DNA TGCAGTGCTAGCGACAGGGAGTTTTCACCCCTCCACTTT. Protein: CSASDREFSPLHF.

Points on this clonotype: A much larger clonotype is one base distant, so this may be a read error. The chain carries TRBV7-6 and TRBJ1-5; no firm D call. The V gene's germline CDR1 is SGHVS and CDR2 FNYEAQ. The CDR3 sequence is 14 residues long. CDR3 in DNA: TGTACCAGCAGCTTAGGGCCACTGGATCAGCCCCAGCATTTT. Translating gives CTSSLGPLDQPQHF. The full variable domain, with the rest looked up from reference TRBV7-6 and TRBJ1-5, is GAGVSQSPRYKVTKRGQDVALRCDPISGHVSLYWYRQALGQGPEFLTYFNYEAQQDKSGLPNDRFSAERPEGSISTLTIQRTEQRDSAMYRCTSSLGPLDQPQHFGDGTRLSIL.

The gene calls are TRBV2 and TRBJ1-6, with D unresolved. Trimming pared 4 bases from V and 10 bases from J, leaving 14 bases between. This CDR3 comprises 14 residues. Germline assignment: CDR1 SNHLY and CDR2 FYNNEI. The CDR3 loop reads CASSVQEANSPLHF. CDR3 DNA: TGTGCCAGCAGTGTCCAGGAGGCCAACTCACCCCTCCACTTT. Full variable domain (rest looked up from reference TRBV2 and TRBJ1-6): EPEVTQTPSHQVTQMGQEVILRCVPISNHLYFYWYRQILGQKVEFLVSFYNNEISEKSEIFDDQFSVERPDGSNFTLKIRSTKLEDSAMYFCASSVQEANSPLHFGNGTRLTVT.

The count of this clonotype is one. CDR3 loop: CASTETPGGNTEAFF. The CDR3 coding sequence is TGTGCCAGCACCGAGACTCCCGGCGGGAACACTGAAGCTTTCTTT. V and J are TRBV5-3 and TRBJ1-1; D is uncertain. TRBV5-3 counts as an open reading frame of uncertain function. Deletions cut 8 bases from V and 1 base from J, with 18 bases between. This CDR3 has 15 residues.

Details on this clonotype: It may be a read error: a sequence one base away is much more abundant. The gene calls are TRBV29-1 and TRBJ1-1, with D tentatively TRBD1 (6 bases). The V gene's germline CDR1 is SQVTM and CDR2 ANQGSEA. This CDR3 contains 14 residues. The CDR3 DNA sequence: TGCAGCGTTGAAGGTCAGGGGAAGGGCACTGAAGCTCTCTTT. Encoded protein: CSVEGQGKGTEALF.

This chain links TRBV25-1 with TRBJ1-2; D not resolved. Trimming removed 6 bases at V and 6 bases at J, with 20 bases between. The CDR3 totals 15 residues. Germline CDR1 MGHDK, CDR2 SYGVNS. CDR3 DNA: TGTGCCAGCAGCAAACTTACGGCAGGTGTGCATGGCTACACCTTC. Protein sequence: CASSKLTAGVHGYTF.

This clonotype was seen a handful of times. CDR3 loop: CASSPLAAPYEQYF. The CDR3 bases are TGTGCCAGCAGCCCCTTAGCGGCTCCCTACGAGCAGTACTTC. V usage is TRBV7-9 and J usage is TRBJ2-7, with D tentatively TRBD2 (6 bases). Trimming removed 5 bases at V and 2 bases at J, with 13 bases between. Germline assignment: CDR1 SEHNR and CDR2 FQNEAQ (reference sequence). The CDR3 has 14 residues.

This chain links TRBV7-9 with TRBJ1-4; the D gene is possibly TRBD1 (6 bases). Trimming left V 7 bases short and J 8 bases short, with 20 bases between. The germline CDR1 and CDR2 sequences are SEHNR and FQNEAQ (reference sequence). This CDR3 is built from 15 residues. The DNA for the CDR3 is TGTGCCAGCACCGCAGGGGACGCATTATTCGAAAAACTGTTTTTT. Its protein is CASTAGDALFEKLFF.

The V call is TRBV7-9, the J call TRBJ1-3; the D is unclear. CDR3 length equals 16 residues. Trimming left V 1 base short and J 4 bases short, with 14 bases between. CDR1 is SEHNR and CDR2 is FQNEAQ in the germline V gene (reference sequence). CDR3 sequence: CASSLVKPGSGNTIYF. CDR3 nucleotide sequence: TGTGCCAGCAGCTTAGTGAAACCCGGGTCCGGAAACACCATATATTTT.

Concerning this clonotype itself: The junction shows a germline mismatch at one end, possibly a read error. This chain uses TRBV6-5 with TRBJ1-2; 8 positions match TRBD1. The germline V gene encodes CDR1 MNHEY and CDR2 SVGAGI. The CDR3 runs 17 residues. In DNA, the CDR3 is TGTGCCAGCAATTACACACCACCCGACAGGGGAGTCTATGGCTACGCCTTC. Protein product: CASNYTPPDRGVYGYAF.

This clonotype was seen more than once but under ten times. The chain links TRBV7-8 to TRBJ1-2, with D tentatively TRBD1 (5 bases). This CDR3 spans 14 amino acids. Germline-derived CDR1 and CDR2 are SGHVS and FQNEAQ. Deletions cut 3 bases from V and 4 bases from J, with 12 bases between. The CDR3, as DNA: TGTGCCAGCAGCTTGAGGGGAGGGTTCTATGGCTACACCTTC. The encoded protein is CASSLRGGFYGYTF.

The chain employs TRBV5-1 and TRBJ2-5; the match to TRBD1 covers 7 bases. Looked up from germline, CDR1 is SGHRS and CDR2 is YFSETQ. Trimming at V came to 1 base and at J to 0 bases, leaving 3 bases not matched to a gene. The CDR3 length is 15 residues. DNA for the CDR3: TGCGCCAGCAGCTTGTATCAGGGGGACCAAGAGACCCAGTACTTC. Translating gives CASSLYQGDQETQYF.

This clonotype has just a few counts. The V and J genes are TRBV20-1 and TRBJ2-7; D call uncertain. The germline V gene has CDR1 DFQATT and CDR2 SNEGSKA (reference sequence). V was trimmed by 6 bases and J by 7 bases, leaving 22 bases between them. This CDR3 spans 14 amino acids. The DNA of the CDR3 is TGCAGTGCCGTGGGCGGTTGGGGATTTGGGGAGCAGTACTTC. Translating gives CSAVGGWGFGEQYF.

This clonotype was observed a single time. The junction shows a germline mismatch at one end, possibly a read error. V is TRBV11-2 and J is TRBJ1-1; TRBD1 aligns across 8 bases. The germline V gene encodes CDR1 SGHAT and CDR2 FQNNGV. There are 14 residues in the CDR3. CDR3 nucleotide sequence: TGTGCCAGCGGCTTGGGGACAGGGAACACTGAAGCTTTCTTT. Protein sequence: CASGLGTGNTEAFF.

V and J are TRBV2 and TRBJ1-2; D is unresolved. V lost 5 bases to trimming and J lost 4 bases, with 14 bases between them. This CDR3 contains 14 residues. Germline V lookup: CDR1 SNHLY, CDR2 FYNNEI. The CDR3 DNA reads as TGTGCCAGCAGTTTAGTGCTGGGTTCCTATGGCTACACCTTC. This codes for CASSLVLGSYGYTF. Based on the CDR3 plus reference TRBV2 and TRBJ1-2, the full variable domain is EPEVTQTPSHQVTQMGQEVILRCVPISNHLYFYWYRQILGQKVEFLVSFYNNEISEKSEIFDDQFSVERPDGSNFTLKIRSTKLEDSAMYFCASSLVLGSYGYTFGSGTRLTVV.

This clonotype was picked up a small number of times. J is TRBJ2-3 and V is TRBV29-1; D gene uncertain. The germline V gene encodes CDR1 SQVTM and CDR2 ANQGSEA. The ends were cut back, 4 bases at V and 2 bases at J, with 13 bases in the middle. The CDR3 extends over 14 amino acids. As DNA, the CDR3 is TGCAGCGTTGGGGCGGTATTGAACACAGATACGCAGTATTTT. This translates into CSVGAVLNTDTQYF.

This chain joins TRBV29-1 and TRBJ1-2; 8 nucleotides align to TRBD1. CDR1 and CDR2 from the germline V gene are SQVTM and ANQGSEA. This CDR3 comprises 15 residues. Losses at the gene ends were 5 bases for V and 4 bases for J; bases not matched to a gene: 12. The CDR3 bases are TGCAGCGTTTCAGGGTCGACGACAGGGGCCTATGGCTACACCTTC. Amino acids: CSVSGSTTGAYGYTF.

Worth noting for this clonotype: Since a much larger clone is just one base distant, this may be a read error. The chain combines TRBV15 with TRBJ1-1, with 8 bases identical to TRBD1. This CDR3 region has 14 residues. Per the germline V gene, CDR1 is LNHNV and CDR2 is YYDKDF (reference sequence). V dropped 4 bases and J dropped 4; count of bases not matched to a gene: 5. CDR3 sequence reads: CATSIGQGATEAFF. For the CDR3, the DNA is TGTGCCACCAGCATCGGACAGGGCGCCACTGAAGCTTTCTTT.

J is TRBJ1-3 and V is TRBV2; D call uncertain. The V gene lost 4 bases and the J gene lost 0 bases, with 13 bases spanning the gap. The CDR3 runs 16 residues. In germline, CDR1 is SNHLY, CDR2 FYNNEI. The CDR3 nucleotides read TGTGCCAGCAGTGGGGGTCCGGGCCCCTCTGGAAACACCATATATTTT. It translates to CASSGGPGPSGNTIYF. The full variable domain, completed using reference TRBV2 and TRBJ1-3, is EPEVTQTPSHQVTQMGQEVILRCVPISNHLYFYWYRQILGQKVEFLVSFYNNEISEKSEIFDDQFSVERPDGSNFTLKIRSTKLEDSAMYFCASSGGPGPSGNTIYFGEGSWLTVV.

The table lists this clonotype with many counts. The gene calls are TRBV7-8 and TRBJ2-7; TRBD1 aligns across 10 bases. CDR1 SGHVS and CDR2 FQNEAQ come from the germline V gene. CDR3 size: 17 residues. Trimming took 7 bases from V and 5 from J; bases not matched to a gene: 17. The CDR3 DNA sequence: TGTGCCAGCACCGACCCCTTGGGAGGGGACAGGGGCCACGAGCAGTACTTC. This gives the protein CASTDPLGGDRGHEQYF. The full variable domain, in which reference TRBV7-8 and TRBJ2-7 provide the parts outside the CDR3, is GAGVSQSPRYKVAKRGQDVALRCDPISGHVSLFWYQQALGQGPEFLTYFQNEAQLDKSGLPSDRFFAERPEGSVSTLKIQRTQQEDSAVYLCASTDPLGGDRGHEQYFGPGTRLTVT.

This clonotype was counted only a few times. The chain is built from TRBV27 and TRBJ1-4, with 9 bases aligning to TRBD1. CDR1 MNHEY and CDR2 SMNVEV come from the germline V gene (reference sequence). This CDR3 has 15 amino acids. J lost 8 bases, V lost 6 bases, and 10 bases had no gene match. Here the CDR3 reads CASRERSTGGEKLFF. The DNA for the CDR3 is TGTGCCAGCAGAGAAAGATCGACAGGGGGGGAAAAACTGTTTTTT.

The gene calls are TRBV7-2 and TRBJ2-7; 8 bases align to TRBD2. Germline CDR1 SGHTA, CDR2 FQGNSA. Trimming cost V 5 bases and J 4 bases; bases outside gene matches: 7. CDR3 length equals 14 residues. The CDR3 region is CASSPRASGYEQYF. As DNA, the CDR3 is TGTGCCAGCAGCCCAAGAGCTAGCGGGTACGAGCAGTACTTC.

Comment on this clonotype: As the CDR3 is not closed by the conserved phenylalanine or tryptophan, this likely results from a read error. The DNA is left out, because the CDR3 cannot be placed on it with certainty; the CDR3 is given as TCRdb lists it. This chain uses TRBV7-8 with TRBJ1-6. The CDR3 is 11 amino acids long, termini counted. Germline V CDR1 and CDR2: SGHVS, FQNEAQ. CDR3 region: CASSLEWTPNY.

This clonotype has more than one count but fewer than ten. The CDR3 region is CASSYLGPSGGAEETQYF. CDR3 in DNA: TGTGCCAGCAGCTATCTCGGTCCGTCAGGGGGAGCTGAAGAGACCCAGTACTTC. The chain recombines TRBV7-9 with TRBJ2-5, with 7 bases fitting TRBD1. Germline CDR1 SEHNR, CDR2 FQNEAQ (reference sequence). After removal of 4 bases from V and 3 bases from J, the junction contained 17 bases not matched to a gene. The CDR3 length is 18 residues.

The chain combines TRBV21-1 with TRBJ1-3; the table's TRBD1 call for D was not verified on the DNA. TRBV21-1 is tagged as a pseudogene. This CDR3 is 14 amino acids long. CDR3 protein: CASSTGTVGNAIYF. CDR3 nucleotides: TGTGCCAGCAGCACCGGGACCGTTGGAAACGCCATATATTTT.